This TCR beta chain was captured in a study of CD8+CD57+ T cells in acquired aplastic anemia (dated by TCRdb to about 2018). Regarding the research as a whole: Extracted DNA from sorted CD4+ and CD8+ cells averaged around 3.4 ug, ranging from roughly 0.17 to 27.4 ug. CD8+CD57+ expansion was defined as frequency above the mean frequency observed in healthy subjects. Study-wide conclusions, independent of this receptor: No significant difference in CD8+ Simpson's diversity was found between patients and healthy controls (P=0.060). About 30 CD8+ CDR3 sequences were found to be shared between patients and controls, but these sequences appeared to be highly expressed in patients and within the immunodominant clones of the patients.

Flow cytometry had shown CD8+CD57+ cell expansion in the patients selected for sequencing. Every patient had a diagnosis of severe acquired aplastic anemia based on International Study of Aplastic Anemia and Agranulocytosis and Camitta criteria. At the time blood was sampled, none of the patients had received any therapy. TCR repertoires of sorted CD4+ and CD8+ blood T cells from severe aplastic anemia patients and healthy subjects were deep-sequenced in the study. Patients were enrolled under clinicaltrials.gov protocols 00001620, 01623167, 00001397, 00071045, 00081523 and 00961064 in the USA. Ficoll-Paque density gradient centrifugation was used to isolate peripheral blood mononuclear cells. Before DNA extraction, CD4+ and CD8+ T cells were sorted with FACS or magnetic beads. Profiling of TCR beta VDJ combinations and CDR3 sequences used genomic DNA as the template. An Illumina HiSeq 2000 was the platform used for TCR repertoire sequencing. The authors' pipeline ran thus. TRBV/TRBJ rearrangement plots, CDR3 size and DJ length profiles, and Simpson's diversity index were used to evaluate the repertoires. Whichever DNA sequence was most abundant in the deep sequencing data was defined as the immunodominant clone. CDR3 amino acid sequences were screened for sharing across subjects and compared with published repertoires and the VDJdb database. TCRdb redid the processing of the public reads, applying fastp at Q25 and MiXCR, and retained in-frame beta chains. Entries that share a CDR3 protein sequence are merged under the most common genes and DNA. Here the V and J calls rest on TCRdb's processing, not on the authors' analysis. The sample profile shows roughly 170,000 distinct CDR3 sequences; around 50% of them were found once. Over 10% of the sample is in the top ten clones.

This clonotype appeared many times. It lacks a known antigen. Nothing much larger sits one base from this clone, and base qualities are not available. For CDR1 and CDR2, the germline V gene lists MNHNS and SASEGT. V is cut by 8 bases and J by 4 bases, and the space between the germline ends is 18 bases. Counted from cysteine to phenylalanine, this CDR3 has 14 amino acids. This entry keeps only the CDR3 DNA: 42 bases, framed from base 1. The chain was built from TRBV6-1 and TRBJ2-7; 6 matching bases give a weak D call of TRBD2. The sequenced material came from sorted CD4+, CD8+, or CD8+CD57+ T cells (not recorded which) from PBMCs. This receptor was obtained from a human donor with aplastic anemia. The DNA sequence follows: TGTGCCAGCCGGGGGAGGAGCAAAAGGTACGAGCAGTACTTC. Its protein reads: CASRGRSKRYEQYF.